The TCR beta chain under discussion was sequenced for a study of shared clonotypes between healthy human individuals. The authors distributed each subset's genomic DNA evenly over several immunoSEQ plates. Method: immunoSEQ multiplex PCR; TCRdb's copy keeps in-frame clones and lacks some. This table holds about 2 million clones, about 95% found once. Germline V gene sequence: CDR1 SGHNT, CDR2 YYREEE (reference sequence). Deletions cut 4 bases from V and 3 bases from J, with 11 bases between. CDR3 length: 14 amino acids. The naive CD8 fraction comprised CD45RO-negative cells positively selected for CCR7 and excluded terminally differentiated effector memory CD45RA+ cells.

The J gene is TRBJ1-3, the V gene TRBV5-4; tentatively, D is TRBD1 (6 bases). Sequenced: naive CD8+ T cells sorted from blood. The clonotype was recovered from a man between 18 and 35 years old in good health. CDR3 amino acids: CASSPGVGGNTIYF. In DNA, the CDR3 is TGTGCCAGCAGCCCAGGGGTTGGTGGAAACACCATATATTTT.